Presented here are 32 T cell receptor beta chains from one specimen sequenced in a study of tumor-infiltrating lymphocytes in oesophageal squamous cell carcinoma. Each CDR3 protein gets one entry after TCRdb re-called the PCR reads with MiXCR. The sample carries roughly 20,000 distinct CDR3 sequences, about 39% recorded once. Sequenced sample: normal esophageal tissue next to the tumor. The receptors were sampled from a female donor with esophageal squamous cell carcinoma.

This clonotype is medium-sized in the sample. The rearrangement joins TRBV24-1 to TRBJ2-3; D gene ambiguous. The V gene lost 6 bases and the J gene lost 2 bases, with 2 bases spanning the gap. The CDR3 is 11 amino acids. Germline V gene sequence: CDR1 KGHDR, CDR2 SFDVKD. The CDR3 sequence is CATSSTDTQYF. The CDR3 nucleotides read TGTGCCACCAGTTCCACAGATACGCAGTATTTT.

CDR3 bases: TGCGCCAGCAGCCGCGGGACAGGGTGGGTCGAGCAGTACTTC. Translated, it gives CASSRGTGWVEQYF. The chain recombines TRBV4-1 with TRBJ2-1; 9 nucleotides line up with TRBD1. Near its end, the DNA agrees better with TRBJ2-7, so the J call may be wrong. CDR3 length: 14 residues. CDR1 MGHRA and CDR2 YSYEKL come from the germline V gene.

CDR3 sequence (DNA): TGTGCCAGCAGCCAAGATTACAGGGGGGGTGGCTACACCTTC. Its translation is CASSQDYRGGGYTF. This sequence joins TRBV3-1 and TRBJ1-2, with 8 bases aligning to TRBD1. This CDR3 region has 14 residues. Looked up from germline, CDR1 is LGHDT and CDR2 is YNNKEL (reference sequence). The junction had 4 bases not matched to a gene; V was cut back by 0 bases and J by 7 bases.

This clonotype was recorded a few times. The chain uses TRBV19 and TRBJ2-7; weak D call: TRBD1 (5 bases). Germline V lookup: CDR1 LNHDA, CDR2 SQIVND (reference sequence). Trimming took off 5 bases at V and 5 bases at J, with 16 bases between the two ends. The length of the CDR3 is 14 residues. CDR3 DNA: TGTGCCAGTAGTCTCGCAGGGAAACTGAACGAGCAGTACTTC. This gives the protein CASSLAGKLNEQYF. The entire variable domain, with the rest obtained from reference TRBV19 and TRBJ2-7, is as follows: DGGITQSPKYLFRKEGQNVTLSCEQNLNHDAMYWYRQDPGQGLRLIYYSQIVNDFQKGDIAEGYSVSREKKESFPLTVTSAQKNPTAFYLCASSLAGKLNEQYFGPGTRLTVT.

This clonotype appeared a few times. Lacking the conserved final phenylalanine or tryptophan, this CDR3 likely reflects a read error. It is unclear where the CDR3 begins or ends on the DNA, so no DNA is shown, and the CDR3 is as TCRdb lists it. The CDR3 here is CASSLVSLYGYTFGS. The rearrangement links TRBV7-8 to TRBJ2-7. From germline, CDR1 is SGHVS and CDR2 FQNEAQ. The CDR3 adds up to 15 amino acids, both ends counted.

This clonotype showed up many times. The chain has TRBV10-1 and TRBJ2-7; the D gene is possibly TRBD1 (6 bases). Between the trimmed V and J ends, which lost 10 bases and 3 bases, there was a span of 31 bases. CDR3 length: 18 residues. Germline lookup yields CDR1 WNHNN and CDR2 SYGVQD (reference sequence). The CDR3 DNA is TGCGCCACCATAAGATATCGCGATACAGGGACGAAATGCTACGAGCAGTACTTC. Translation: CATIRYRDTGTKCYEQYF.

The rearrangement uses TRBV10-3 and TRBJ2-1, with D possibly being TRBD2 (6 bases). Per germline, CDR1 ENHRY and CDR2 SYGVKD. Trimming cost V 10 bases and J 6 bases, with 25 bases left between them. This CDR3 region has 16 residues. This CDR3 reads CASRSLTGEGRNEQFF. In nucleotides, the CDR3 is TGTGCCAGCCGCTCACTGACGGGAGAAGGCCGCAATGAGCAGTTCTTC.

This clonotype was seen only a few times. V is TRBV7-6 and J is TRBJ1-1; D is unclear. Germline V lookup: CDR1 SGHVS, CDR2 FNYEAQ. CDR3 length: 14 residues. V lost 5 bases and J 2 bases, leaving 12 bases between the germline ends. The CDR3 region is CASSPTGLNTEAFF. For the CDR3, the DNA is TGTGCCAGCAGCCCGACCGGACTTAACACTGAAGCTTTCTTT.

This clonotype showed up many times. This CDR3 reads CASGLGGGETQYF. As DNA, the CDR3 is TGTGCCAGCGGACTCGGCGGAGGAGAGACCCAGTACTTC. The V call is TRBV25-1, the J call TRBJ2-5, with a possible D match to TRBD2 (5 bases). The CDR3 covers 13 residues. Germline values: CDR1 MGHDK, CDR2 SYGVNS. With 8 bases removed from V and 4 bases from J, the gap between germline ends came to 14 bases.

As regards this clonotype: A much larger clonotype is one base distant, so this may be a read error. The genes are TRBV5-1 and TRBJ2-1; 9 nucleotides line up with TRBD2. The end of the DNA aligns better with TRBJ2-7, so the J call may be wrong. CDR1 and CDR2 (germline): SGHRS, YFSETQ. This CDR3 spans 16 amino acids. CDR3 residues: CASSLGRGGGADEQYF. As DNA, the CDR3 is TGCGCCAGCAGCTTGGGTCGTGGCGGGGGGGCCGATGAGCAGTACTTC.

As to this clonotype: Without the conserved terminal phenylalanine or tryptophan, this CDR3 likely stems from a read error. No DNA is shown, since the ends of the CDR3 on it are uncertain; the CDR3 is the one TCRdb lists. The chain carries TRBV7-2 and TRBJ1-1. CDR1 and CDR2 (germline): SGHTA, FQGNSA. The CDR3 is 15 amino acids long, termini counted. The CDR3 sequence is CASSALTQETQYFGQ.

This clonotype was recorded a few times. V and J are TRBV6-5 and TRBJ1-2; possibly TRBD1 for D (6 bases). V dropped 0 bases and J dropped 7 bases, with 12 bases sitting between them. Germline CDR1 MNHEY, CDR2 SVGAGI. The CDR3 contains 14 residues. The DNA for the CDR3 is TGTGCCAGCAGTTACTCGATGGGGGCGGGTGGCTACACCTTC. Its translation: CASSYSMGAGGYTF.

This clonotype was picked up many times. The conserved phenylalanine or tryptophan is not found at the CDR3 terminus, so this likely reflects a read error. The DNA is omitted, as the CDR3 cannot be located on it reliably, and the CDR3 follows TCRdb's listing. CDR3: CASSLSPGDRRGYTFGS. The chain is built from TRBV7-6 and TRBJ2-7; no DNA check was done on the table's D call, TRBD1. The V gene's germline CDR1 is SGHVS and CDR2 FNYEAQ. Counting both end residues, the CDR3 totals 17 amino acids.

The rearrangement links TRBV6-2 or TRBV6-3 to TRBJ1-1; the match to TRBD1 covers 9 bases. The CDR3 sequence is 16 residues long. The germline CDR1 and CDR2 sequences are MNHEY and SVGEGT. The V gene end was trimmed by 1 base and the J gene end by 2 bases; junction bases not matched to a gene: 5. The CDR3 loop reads CASSYFRDRVNTEAFF. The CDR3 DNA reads TGTGCCAGCAGTTACTTCAGGGACAGGGTAAACACTGAAGCTTTCTTT.

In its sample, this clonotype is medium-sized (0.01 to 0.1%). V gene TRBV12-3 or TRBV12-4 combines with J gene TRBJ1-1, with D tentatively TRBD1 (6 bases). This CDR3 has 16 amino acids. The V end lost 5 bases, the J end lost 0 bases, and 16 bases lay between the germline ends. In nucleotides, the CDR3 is TGTGCCAGCAGTAGGGGGTTAACGGGGGTGAACACTGAAGCTTTCTTT. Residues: CASSRGLTGVNTEAFF.

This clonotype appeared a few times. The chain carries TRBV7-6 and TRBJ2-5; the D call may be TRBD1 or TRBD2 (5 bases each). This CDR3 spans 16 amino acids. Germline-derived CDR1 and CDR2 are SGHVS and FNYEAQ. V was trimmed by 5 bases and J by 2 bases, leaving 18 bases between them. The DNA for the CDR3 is TGTGCCAGCAGCCCTCGGGACCTCCGGGCACAAGAGACCCAGTACTTC. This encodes CASSPRDLRAQETQYF.

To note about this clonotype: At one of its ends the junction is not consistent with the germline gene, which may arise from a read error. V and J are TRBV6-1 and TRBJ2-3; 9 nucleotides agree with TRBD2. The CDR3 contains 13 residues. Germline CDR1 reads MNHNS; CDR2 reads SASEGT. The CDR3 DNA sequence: TGTGCCAGCAGTGAACGAAGCGGGAGGACCAAGTTCTTC. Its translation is CASSERSGRTKFF.

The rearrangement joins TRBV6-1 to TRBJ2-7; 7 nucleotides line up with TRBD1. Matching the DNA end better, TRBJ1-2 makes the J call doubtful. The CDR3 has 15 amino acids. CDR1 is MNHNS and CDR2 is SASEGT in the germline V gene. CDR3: CASSPDRTSGYGYTF. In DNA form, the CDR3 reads TGTGCCAGCAGTCCGGACAGGACCTCGGGCTATGGCTACACCTTC.

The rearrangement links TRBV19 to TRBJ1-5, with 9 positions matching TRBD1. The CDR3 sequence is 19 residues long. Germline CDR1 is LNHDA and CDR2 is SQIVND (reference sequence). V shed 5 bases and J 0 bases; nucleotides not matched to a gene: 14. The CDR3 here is CASSPNRGRWKNSNQPQHF. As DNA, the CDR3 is TGTGCCAGTAGTCCAAACAGGGGGCGCTGGAAAAATAGCAATCAGCCCCAGCATTTT.

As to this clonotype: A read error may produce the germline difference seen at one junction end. This CDR3 reads CASSYPRQLNVF. CDR3 DNA: TGTGCCAGCAGTTATCCCAGACAGTTGAATGTTTTC. The chain carries TRBV6-5 and TRBJ2-5; D possibly corresponds to TRBD1 (5 bases). The CDR3 consists of 12 residues. Germline CDR1 is MNHEY and CDR2 is SVGAGI.

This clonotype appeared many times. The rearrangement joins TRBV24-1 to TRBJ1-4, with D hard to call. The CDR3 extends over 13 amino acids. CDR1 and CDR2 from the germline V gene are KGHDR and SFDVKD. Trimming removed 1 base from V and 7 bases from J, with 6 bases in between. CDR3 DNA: TGTGCCACCAGTGATTTTAAGGGTGAAAAACTGTTTTTT. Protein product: CATSDFKGEKLFF.

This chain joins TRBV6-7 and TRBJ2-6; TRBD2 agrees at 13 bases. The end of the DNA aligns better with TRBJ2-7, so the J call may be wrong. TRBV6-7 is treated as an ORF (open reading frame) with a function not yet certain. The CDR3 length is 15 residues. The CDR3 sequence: CASTLLAGGTNEQYF. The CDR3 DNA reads TGTGCCAGCACCTTACTAGCGGGAGGGACCAATGAGCAGTACTTC.

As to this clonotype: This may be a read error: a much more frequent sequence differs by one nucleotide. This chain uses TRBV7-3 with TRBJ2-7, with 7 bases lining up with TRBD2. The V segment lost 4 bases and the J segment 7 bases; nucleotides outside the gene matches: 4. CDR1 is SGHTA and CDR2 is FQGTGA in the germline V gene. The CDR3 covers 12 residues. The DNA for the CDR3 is TGTGCCAGCAGCTGGGGGGGGGGGGAGCAGTACTTC. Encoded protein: CASSWGGGEQYF.

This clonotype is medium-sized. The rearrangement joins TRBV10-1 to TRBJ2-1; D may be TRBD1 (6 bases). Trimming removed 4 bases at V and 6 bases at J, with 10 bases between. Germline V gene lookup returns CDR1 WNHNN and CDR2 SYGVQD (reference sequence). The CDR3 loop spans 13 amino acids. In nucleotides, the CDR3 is TGCGCCAGCAGTGCGTTCAGGGGCAATGAGCAGTTCTTC. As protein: CASSAFRGNEQFF.

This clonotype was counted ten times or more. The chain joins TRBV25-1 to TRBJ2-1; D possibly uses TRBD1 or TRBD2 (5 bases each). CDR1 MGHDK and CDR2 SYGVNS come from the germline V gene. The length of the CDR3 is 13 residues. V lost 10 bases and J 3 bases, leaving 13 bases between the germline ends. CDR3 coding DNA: TGTGCCACCCCGAGGGGCCTCTACAATGAGCAGTTCTTC. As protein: CATPRGLYNEQFF.

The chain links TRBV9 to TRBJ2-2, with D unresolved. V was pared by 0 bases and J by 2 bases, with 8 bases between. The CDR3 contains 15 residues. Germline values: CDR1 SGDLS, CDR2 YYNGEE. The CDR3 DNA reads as TGTGCCAGCAGCGTAGGAGTGTCAAACACCGGGGAGCTGTTTTTT. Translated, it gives CASSVGVSNTGELFF.

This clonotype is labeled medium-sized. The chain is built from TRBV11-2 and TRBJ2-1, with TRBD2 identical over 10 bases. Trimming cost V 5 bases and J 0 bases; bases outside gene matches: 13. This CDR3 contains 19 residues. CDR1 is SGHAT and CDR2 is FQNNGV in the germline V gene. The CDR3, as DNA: TGTGCCAGCAGCGCACGGCGACTAGCGGGCGCCAACTCCTACAATGAGCAGTTCTTC. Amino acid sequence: CASSARRLAGANSYNEQFF. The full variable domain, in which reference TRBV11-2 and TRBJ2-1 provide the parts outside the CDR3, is EAGVAQSPRYKIIEKRQSVAFWCNPISGHATLYWYQQILGQGPKLLIQFQNNGVVDDSQLPKDRFSAERLKGVDSTLKIQPAKLEDSAVYLCASSARRLAGANSYNEQFFGPGTRLTVL.

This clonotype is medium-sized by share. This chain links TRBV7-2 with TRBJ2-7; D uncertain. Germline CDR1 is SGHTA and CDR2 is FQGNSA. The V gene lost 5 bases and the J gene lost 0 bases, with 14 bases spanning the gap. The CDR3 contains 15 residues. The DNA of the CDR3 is TGTGCCAGCAGCCCTGCGGCCCAGCGCTCCTACGAGCAGTACTTC. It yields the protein CASSPAAQRSYEQYF.

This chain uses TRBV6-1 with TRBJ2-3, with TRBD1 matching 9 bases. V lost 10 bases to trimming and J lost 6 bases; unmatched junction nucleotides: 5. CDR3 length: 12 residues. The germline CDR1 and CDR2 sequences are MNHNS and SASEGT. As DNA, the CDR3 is TGTGCCATTGACAGGGGGAGCGATACGCAGTATTTT. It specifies CAIDRGSDTQYF.

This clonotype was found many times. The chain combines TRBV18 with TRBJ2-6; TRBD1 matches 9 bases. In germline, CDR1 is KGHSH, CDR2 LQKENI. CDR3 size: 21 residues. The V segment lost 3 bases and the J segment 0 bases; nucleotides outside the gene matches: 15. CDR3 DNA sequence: TGTGCCAGCTCACCGCGAAGGACAGGGGAGTTTTTAGGCTCTGGGGCCAACGTCCTGACTTTC. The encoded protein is CASSPRRTGEFLGSGANVLTF.

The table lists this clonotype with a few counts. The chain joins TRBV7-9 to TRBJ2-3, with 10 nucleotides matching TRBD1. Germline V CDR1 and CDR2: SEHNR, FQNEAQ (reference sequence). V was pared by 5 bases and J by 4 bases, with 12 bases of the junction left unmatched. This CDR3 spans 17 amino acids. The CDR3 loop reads CASSAVWDRGFADTQYF. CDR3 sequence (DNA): TGTGCCAGCAGCGCAGTATGGGACAGGGGTTTCGCAGATACGCAGTATTTT.

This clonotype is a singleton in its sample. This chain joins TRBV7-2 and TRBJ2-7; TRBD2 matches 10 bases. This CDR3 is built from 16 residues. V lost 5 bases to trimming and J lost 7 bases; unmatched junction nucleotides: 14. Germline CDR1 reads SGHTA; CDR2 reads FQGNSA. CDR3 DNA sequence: TGTGCCAGCAGCCACCCCGGACTAGCGGTCTACAATGAGCAGTACTTC. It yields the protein CASSHPGLAVYNEQYF.